Listed below are T cell receptor beta chains from one sample, sequenced in a study of tumor and adjacent non-tumor tissue in lung cancer. TCRdb analysed the multiplex PCR reads with MiXCR anew, one entry per CDR3 protein. There are 120,000 or so distinct CDR3 sequences in the sample; around three fifths occur only once, and 13% lies in the top ten. The sample taken for sequencing was lung tumor tissue. These receptors were taken from a man aged 25 to 40 with non-small cell lung cancer. CDR3s include the opening cysteine and the closing phenylalanine or tryptophan. A D gene is named only where the DNA matches it firmly. Expanded clones are given a class, and other clones once, few, many or no size at all.

>.|TRBV4-2|TRBJ2-7|many
TGTGCCAGCAGCCAAGAATCCTCCGGACTAAGAGACGAGCAGTACTTC
CASSQESSGLRDEQYF
>TRBD1|TRBV20-1|TRBJ1-6|many
TGCAGTGCTAGAGATTTTTTGACAGGGGAGAATTCACCCCTCCACTTT
CSARDFLTGENSPLHF
>.|TRBV6-2/TRBV6-3|TRBJ2-7|.
TGTGCCAGCAATTACTCATCCTACAAGCAGTACTTC
CASNYSSYKQYF
>TRBD1|TRBV12-3/TRBV12-4|TRBJ1-4|many
TGTGCCAGCAGTACACACCGGGACAGGGACGAAAAACTGTTTTTT
CASSTHRDRDEKLFF
>.|TRBV10-3|TRBJ2-7|.
TGTGTCATCAGTGAGTCGAATTGGGATGGCCAGCAGTACTTC
CVISESNWDGQQYF
>TRBD2|TRBV20-1|TRBJ2-7|.
TGCAGTACTAAAACAGCGGGGGGACGGAACGAGCTATACTTC
CSTKTAGGRNELYF
>.|TRBV5-6|TRBJ1-3|.
TGTACCAGCAGCCGCTACCGGGGAATCGGAAACACCATATATTTT
CTSSRYRGIGNTIYF
>.|TRBV24-1|TRBJ2-1|few
TGTGCCACCGGTCGACAGTCAAGCTCCTACAATGAGCAGTTCTTC
CATGRQSSSYNEQFF
>.|TRBV12-3/TRBV12-4|TRBJ1-1|many
TGTGCCAGCAGCCTCTGGGGGACGGGGAACACTGAAGCTTTCTTT
CASSLWGTGNTEAFF
>.|TRBV6-1|TRBJ2-2|.
TGTGCCAGCACTGGTATCGGGACTTACGGCCCTCGGCTGTTTTTT
CASTGIGTYGPRLFF
>.|TRBV6-2/TRBV6-3|TRBJ2-6|once
TGTACCAGCAGGCTCCTGACAGGCTACTCTGGGGCCAGCGTCCTGGCTTTC
CTSRLLTGYSGASVLAF
>.|TRBV4-2|TRBJ1-4|once
TGTGCCATCAGCCCGGCAGAGCCCAGTAGTGAGAAACTGTTTTTT
CAISPAEPSSEKLFF
>.|TRBV6-5|TRBJ1-6|.
TGTACCAGCAGTTACAATACCCCGACCAGGAGCTCCTATAATTCACCCCTCCACTTT
CTSSYNTPTRSSYNSPLHF
>.|TRBV5-6|TRBJ2-5|.
TGTGCCGGCAGTTTGGTAGGGCCGGAAGAGACCCAGTACTTC
CAGSLVGPEETQYF
>.|TRBV5-6|TRBJ2-3|.
TGTACCAGCAGCCGAGGGAGCACAAATACGCAGTATTTT
CTSSRGSTNTQYF
>TRBD2|TRBV20-1|TRBJ2-1|.
TGCAGTACCCGGCTAGCGGGAGGGCACAATGGGCAGTTCTTC
CSTRLAGGHNGQFF
>TRBD2|TRBV6-5|TRBJ2-1|few
TGTGCCAGCATGTTGCTAGCGGGTTGCAATGAGCAGTTCTTC
CASMLLAGCNEQFF
>.|TRBV4-1|TRBJ2-5|many
TGCGCCAGCAGCCCCCAGGGGGGAGGAGAGACCCAGTACTTC
CASSPQGGGETQYF
>.|TRBV11-3|TRBJ2-1|.
TGCGCCATCAGCTTAGTCCCCGATGAGCAATTCTTC
CAISLVPDEQFF
>.|TRBV20-1|TRBJ1-1|.
TGCAGTGCTCCCCGCGGGAGGGGAACTGAAGCTTTCTTT
CSAPRGRGTEAFF
>TRBD2|TRBV6-5|TRBJ2-5|.
TGTGCCAGCAGGCCCTCCCAGACTAGCGGGAGGGCCGATGGGTCGGAGACCCCGTACTTC
CASRPSQTSGRADGSETPYF
>TRBD2|TRBV11-2|TRBJ2-2|.
TGTGCCAGCAGCGACTCAGTAGGGGGGGCCGGCGGGGGGATGTTTTTT
CASSDSVGGAGGGMFF
>TRBD1|TRBV5-4|TRBJ1-2|many
TGTGCCAGCAGCCGACAGGGCTGGGGCTACACCTTC
CASSRQGWGYTF
>.|TRBV11-2|TRBJ2-3|.
TGTGCCAGCATTCCCAGGGTGAGGGTAGTTACGCAGTATTTT
CASIPRVRVVTQYF
>.|TRBV4-2|TRBJ2-1|.
TGTGCCAGCAGCCTTCAAGGGGAGGACCAGTTCTTC
CASSLQGEDQFF
>TRBD2|TRBV13|TRBJ2-5|.
TGTGCCAGTAGCTCCACCCGGACTAGCGGGAGGACTCACCAAGAAAGAGAGATCCAGTACTTC
CASSSTRTSGRTHQEREIQYF
>.|TRBV7-9|TRBJ1-1|.
TGTGCCAGCAACTTCCCCCCTGAAGCTTTCTTT
CASNFPPEAFF
>TRBD1|TRBV25-1|TRBJ2-2|few
TGTGCCAGCAACGAGTCCGGGACAGGGAACACCGGGGAGCTGTTTTTT
CASNESGTGNTGELFF
>TRBD1|TRBV6-5|TRBJ2-1|few
TGTACCAGCAGTTCCGGACAGGGGGCAGTCCATGAGCAGTTCTTC
CTSSSGQGAVHEQFF
>.|TRBV7-2|TRBJ1-2|.
TGTGTCAGCAGATCGAACCGGGACCCCTATGGCTACACCTTC
CVSRSNRDPYGYTF
>.|TRBV5-6|TRBJ2-1|.
TGTGCCAGCTGCTTGACAGGTAGCTCCTACAATGAGCAGTTCTTC
CASCLTGSSYNEQFF
>.|TRBV20-1|TRBJ1-5|once
TGCAGTGCTAGAGATCCTGGTAGGGGGAAACAGCCCCAGCATTTT
CSARDPGRGKQPQHF
>.|TRBV19|TRBJ2-2|.
TGTGCCAGTAATGGGGGGACGGACACCGGGGAGCTGTCTTTT
CASNGGTDTGELSF
>.|TRBV6-5|TRBJ2-1|once
TGTGCCAGTAGTCTCGAGCTATGGAATGAGCAGTTCTTC
CASSLELWNEQFF
>TRBD1|TRBV20-1|TRBJ2-7|once
TGCGGTGCTAGGGCGGACAGGGGGGCCTACGAGCAGTACTTC
CGARADRGAYEQYF
>.|TRBV6-1|TRBJ1-1|many
TGTGCCAGCAGTCTCACAGGGAACACTGAAGCTTTCTTT
CASSLTGNTEAFF
>.|TRBV20-1|TRBJ2-5|many
TGCAGTGCCTCCGGGGCGCTAGAGACCCAGTACTTC
CSASGALETQYF
>.|TRBV7-9|TRBJ2-1|.
TGTGCCAGCAGCTTAGTATACGGCGTGGGGGCCGAGCAGTTCTTC
CASSLVYGVGAEQFF
>.|TRBV4-1|TRBJ2-7|.
TGCGCCAGCAGCCAAGTTGAACAGGGAGACACCTACGAGCAGTACTTC
CASSQVEQGDTYEQYF
>.|TRBV7-9|TRBJ1-2|.
TGTGCCAGCAGCTTAGATGGGGGGAGTGGCTACACCTTC
CASSLDGGSGYTF
>TRBD2|TRBV12-3/TRBV12-4|TRBJ2-5|once
TGTCCCAGCACAAAAGGGACTAGCGGGAGAACCTCGGCTGAGACTCAGTACTTC
CPSTKGTSGRTSAETQYF